The 28 T cell receptor beta chains below all came from one sample that was sequenced in a study of cytomegalovirus exposure and HLA in healthy donors. The PCR made use of 60 Vbeta and 13 Jbeta primers. Sequenced by immunoSEQ multiplex PCR; TCRdb stores in-frame clones only, minus some. The sample has 99,000 or so clones; over 75% are singletons. The sample was PBMCs. The receptors shown here come from a man aged 55-75 years in good health and CMV-seropositive.

The V and J genes are TRBV5-1 and TRBJ2-5; a possible D gene is TRBD1 (7 bases). V shed 0 bases and J shed 2 bases, with 17 bases lying between them. The V gene's germline CDR1 is SGHRS and CDR2 YFSETQ. There are 17 residues in the CDR3. The CDR3 here is CASSLARTGGPQETQYF. The CDR3 DNA reads as TGCGCCAGCAGCTTGGCCAGGACAGGAGGGCCACAAGAGACCCAGTACTTC.

The V gene is TRBV5-1, the J gene TRBJ2-7; 9 nucleotides line up with TRBD1. The junction had 8 bases not matched to a gene; V was cut back by 4 bases and J by 6 bases. The CDR3 sequence is 14 residues long. Germline V gene sequence: CDR1 SGHRS, CDR2 YFSETQ. CDR3 in DNA: TGCGCCAGCAGCGCTGGGGACAGGGCGGGCGAGCAGTACTTC. Its translation is CASSAGDRAGEQYF.

The CDR3 sequence is CASSGGQVSYNEQFF. The CDR3 DNA reads as TGCGCCAGCAGTGGGGGGCAGGTCTCCTACAATGAGCAGTTCTTC. The chain is built from TRBV10-1 and TRBJ2-1, with D possibly matching TRBD1 (6 bases). The CDR3 has 15 residues. Germline V gene sequence: CDR1 WNHNN, CDR2 SYGVQD (reference sequence). V was cut by 4 bases and J by 0 bases, with 10 bases left in between.

J is TRBJ2-3 and V is TRBV11-1; 9 bases line up with TRBD1. Germline V gives CDR1 SGHAT, CDR2 FQDESV (reference sequence). Germline trimming cut 4 bases from V and 4 bases from J; bases unmatched to any gene: 9. The CDR3 covers 16 residues. The CDR3 DNA follows: TGTGCCAGCAGCTCCACCGGGACAGGGATTTCAGATACGCAGTATTTT. Translation gives CASSSTGTGISDTQYF.

The chain couples TRBV10-2 to TRBJ1-2; perhaps TRBD1 as D (5 bases). V was pared by 3 bases and J by 3 bases, with 8 bases between. The CDR3 length is 13 residues. Germline CDR1 and CDR2: WSHSY and SAAADI. The CDR3 is CASSEQAYYGYTF. Here the CDR3 DNA reads TGCGCCAGCAGTGAACAGGCTTACTATGGCTACACCTTC.

The chain joins TRBV5-1 to TRBJ2-3; tentatively, D is TRBD2 (5 bases). Germline V lookup: CDR1 SGHRS, CDR2 YFSETQ. The V gene lost 1 base and the J gene lost 0 bases, with 9 bases spanning the gap. The CDR3 contains 15 residues. The chain's CDR3 is CASSLQPGSTDTQYF. DNA of the CDR3: TGCGCCAGCAGCTTGCAGCCGGGGAGCACAGATACGCAGTATTTT.

The rearrangement links TRBV6-5 to TRBJ1-3, with D possibly TRBD1 on 5 matching bases. There are 14 residues in the CDR3. Germline V gene lookup returns CDR1 MNHEY and CDR2 SVGAGI. Trimming took 6 bases from V and 1 from J, leaving 10 bases between them. For the CDR3, the DNA is TGTGCCAGCAGGGGGGGAGGGTCTGGAAACACCATATATTTT. Translated: CASRGGGSGNTIYF.

The rearrangement joins TRBV19 to TRBJ1-1; 8 bases fit TRBD1. Germline V gene lookup returns CDR1 LNHDA and CDR2 SQIVND (reference sequence). The CDR3 length is 15 residues. V shed 7 bases, J shed 1 base, and the junction held 8 bases outside the gene matches. CDR3 amino acids: CASTPQTGGNTEAFF. CDR3 in DNA: TGTGCCAGTACCCCACAAACAGGGGGGAACACTGAAGCTTTCTTT.

The CDR3 region is CASSPLEDRGYTF. CDR3 in DNA: TGTGCCAGCTCACCACTTGAGGACAGAGGCTACACCTTC. This rearrangement joins TRBV18 to TRBJ1-2; D might be TRBD1 (6 bases). V shed 1 base and J shed 8 bases, with 11 bases lying between them. Germline values: CDR1 KGHSH, CDR2 LQKENI. CDR3 length equals 13 residues.

The rearrangement uses TRBV7-9 and TRBJ1-4, with a tentative D call TRBD1 (6 bases). Germline loops: CDR1 SEHNR, CDR2 FQNEAQ (reference sequence). Trimming removed 5 bases at V and 3 bases at J, with 13 bases between. This CDR3 has 15 amino acids. The CDR3 coding sequence is TGTGCCAGCAGCCCCGGGGGGCTGGCTAATGAAAAACTGTTTTTT. Translating it yields CASSPGGLANEKLFF.

The rearrangement links TRBV6-5 to TRBJ2-1, with D possibly being TRBD2 (7 bases). Trimming pared 5 bases from V and 6 bases from J, leaving 14 bases between. The V gene's germline CDR1 is MNHEY and CDR2 SVGAGI. This CDR3 region has 14 residues. CDR3 sequence reads: CASSPGGQVNEQFF. The CDR3 DNA follows: TGTGCCAGCAGTCCGGGGGGCCAGGTCAATGAGCAGTTCTTC.

The chain employs TRBV6-5 and TRBJ1-2; D possibly corresponds to TRBD1 (5 bases). Germline loops: CDR1 MNHEY, CDR2 SVGAGI. The V end lost 2 bases, the J end lost 4 bases, and 14 bases lay between the germline ends. CDR3 length: 15 residues. The CDR3 spells CASSYGRRQGYGYTF. The CDR3 bases are TGTGCCAGCAGTTACGGAAGGCGGCAGGGCTATGGCTACACCTTC.

The chain recombines TRBV5-1 with TRBJ1-2, with D possibly matching TRBD1 (6 bases). Germline lookup yields CDR1 SGHRS and CDR2 YFSETQ. V was pared by 3 bases and J by 8 bases, with 14 bases between. This CDR3 spans 13 amino acids. The CDR3 protein is CASSSPDRRGYTF. Written as DNA, the CDR3 is TGCGCCAGCAGCTCCCCTGACAGGAGAGGCTACACCTTC.

The V and J genes are TRBV19 and TRBJ2-7, with TRBD1 identical over 7 bases. The CDR3 length is 12 residues. Germline V gene lookup returns CDR1 LNHDA and CDR2 SQIVND (reference sequence). V trimming: 5 bases; J trimming: 5 bases; junction bases outside the gene matches: 3. The CDR3 DNA sequence: TGTGCCAGTAGTCCCACAGGGGACGAGCAGTACTTC. Its translation is CASSPTGDEQYF.

The gene calls are TRBV18 and TRBJ1-2, with D maybe TRBD1 (6 bases). V lost 5 bases and J lost 2, with 12 bases in between. CDR1 is KGHSH and CDR2 is LQKENI in the germline V gene. The CDR3 is 14 amino acids. The CDR3 sequence: CASSTTGTNYGYTF. CDR3 in DNA: TGTGCCAGCTCAACGACAGGAACCAACTATGGCTACACCTTC.

The chain is built from TRBV7-9 and TRBJ2-7; tentatively, D is TRBD1 (6 bases). Per germline, CDR1 SEHNR and CDR2 FQNEAQ (reference sequence). The length of the CDR3 is 12 residues. Trimming removed 2 bases at V and 6 bases at J, with 8 bases between. The CDR3 nucleotides read TGTGCCAGCAGCTTACAGGGGATCGAGCAGTACTTC. This sequence encodes CASSLQGIEQYF.

CDR3 DNA: TGTGCCAGCTCTTCGACAGGGCCTGAGACCCAGTACTTC. It codes for CASSSTGPETQYF. The chain couples TRBV7-9 to TRBJ2-5; TRBD1 matches at 7 bases. CDR1 SEHNR and CDR2 FQNEAQ come from the germline V gene (reference sequence). CDR3 length equals 13 residues. The V and J ends lost 8 bases and 5 bases, in that order; junction bases with no gene match: 8. Using reference TRBV7-9 and TRBJ2-5 for the parts outside the CDR3, the full variable domain is DTGVSQNPRHKITKRGQNVTFRCDPISEHNRLYWYRQTLGQGPEFLTYFQNEAQLEKSRLLSDRFSAERPKGSFSTLEIQRTEQGDSAMYLCASSSTGPETQYFGPGTRLLVL.

The chain employs TRBV30 and TRBJ2-5, with 8 bases lining up with TRBD2. Germline assignment: CDR1 GTSNPN and CDR2 SVGIG (reference sequence). The CDR3 is made up of 15 amino acids. The trim removed 0 bases at V and 1 base at J, leaving 4 bases unmatched. The chain's CDR3 is CAWSVPSGFQETQYF. CDR3 nucleotide sequence: TGTGCCTGGAGTGTCCCTAGCGGGTTCCAAGAGACCCAGTACTTC. Drawing the rest from reference TRBV30 and TRBJ2-5, the complete variable domain is SQTIHQWPATLVQPVGSPLSLECTVEGTSNPNLYWYRQAAGRGLQLLFYSVGIGQISSEVPQNLSASRPQDRQFILSSKKLLLSDSGFYLCAWSVPSGFQETQYFGPGTRLLVL.

This chain links TRBV6-6 with TRBJ2-3; TRBD2 aligns across 8 bases. This CDR3 contains 15 residues. V lost 7 bases to trimming and J lost 4 bases; unmatched junction nucleotides: 10. CDR1 MNHNY and CDR2 SVGAGI come from the germline V gene (reference sequence). CDR3 nucleotides: TGTGCCAGCAAGTCCTCCTCGGGGGGGCCAGATACGCAGTATTTT. Its translation is CASKSSSGGPDTQYF.

The gene calls are TRBV7-2 and TRBJ2-1; the D is unclear. Germline CDR1 and CDR2: SGHTA and FQGNSA. CDR3 length: 13 amino acids. V lost 4 bases and J 3 bases, leaving 7 bases between the germline ends. CDR3 in DNA: TGTGCCAGCAGCTCGGAGAGCTACAATGAGCAGTTCTTC. It encodes CASSSESYNEQFF.

With respect to this clone: The junction departs from the called germline gene at one end, perhaps through a read error. Different DNA sequences within this sample yield the same CDR3. V usage is TRBV27 and J usage is TRBJ1-6; D not certain. The CDR3 is 16 amino acids. The germline V gene has CDR1 MNHEY and CDR2 SMNVEV (reference sequence). CDR3 sequence (DNA): TGTGCCAGCGGAAACGGGTGGAGGAACTATAATTCCCCCCTCCACTTT. Protein product: CASGNGWRNYNSPLHF.

The chain has TRBV6-4 and TRBJ1-1; D ambiguous. The CDR3 consists of 14 residues. Germline V gives CDR1 MRHNA, CDR2 SNTAGT. Trimming took 4 bases from V and 2 from J, leaving 11 bases between them. CDR3 coding DNA: TGTGCCAGCAGTGCAACGGTTTTTAACACTGAAGCTTTCTTT. It yields the protein CASSATVFNTEAFF.

This clone turned up a few times. The chain combines TRBV7-2 with TRBJ1-6, with D possibly matching TRBD1 (5 bases). CDR1 and CDR2 from the germline V gene are SGHTA and FQGNSA. CDR3 size: 16 residues. Between the trimmed V and J ends, which lost 5 bases and 4 bases, there was a span of 15 bases. The CDR3 loop is CASSPRQAGYNSPLHF. CDR3 nucleotide sequence: TGTGCCAGCAGCCCCAGGCAGGCAGGGTATAATTCACCCCTCCACTTT.

CDR3 residues: CASSPGLPYEQYF. Written as DNA, the CDR3 is TGTGCCAGCTCACCAGGACTTCCCTACGAGCAGTACTTC. V is TRBV18 and J is TRBJ2-7, with D tentatively TRBD2 (5 bases). In germline, CDR1 is KGHSH, CDR2 LQKENI. The CDR3 runs 13 residues. The V and J ends lost 2 bases and 2 bases respectively, with 7 bases between them.

V and J are TRBV11-2 and TRBJ2-7; 11 nucleotides line up with TRBD1. The CDR3 has 13 residues. The germline gives CDR1 SGHAT, CDR2 FQNNGV. Trimming removed 5 bases from V and 6 bases from J; junction bases left unmatched: 3. CDR3 DNA: TGTGCCAGCAGCCCAGGGACAGGGGGCGAGCAGTACTTC. This encodes CASSPGTGGEQYF.

The chain combines TRBV18 with TRBJ2-2; 8 positions agree with TRBD1. Germline loops: CDR1 KGHSH, CDR2 LQKENI. V dropped 0 bases and J dropped 9; count of bases not matched to a gene: 9. The CDR3 runs 16 residues. CDR3 region: CASSPPSFDRGRELFF. DNA for the CDR3: TGTGCCAGCTCACCACCTTCATTCGACAGGGGTCGGGAGCTGTTTTTT.

In its sample, this clone was seen a few times. The V gene is TRBV6-5, the J gene TRBJ2-7; 11 bases line up with TRBD1. The germline CDR1 and CDR2 sequences are MNHEY and SVGAGI. Trimming took 0 bases from V and 3 from J; bases not matched to a gene: 4. The CDR3 length is 16 residues. The chain's CDR3 is CASSYSTGTGGYEQYF. CDR3 sequence (DNA): TGTGCCAGCAGTTACTCGACCGGGACAGGGGGCTACGAGCAGTACTTC.

The CDR3 DNA is TGTGCCAGTAGTACAGCAGGGGGGAATCAGCCCCAGCATTTT. This sequence encodes CASSTAGGNQPQHF. The chain recombines TRBV19 with TRBJ1-5, with TRBD1 matching 7 bases. The CDR3 covers 14 residues. Trimming removed 4 bases from V and 4 bases from J; junction bases left unmatched: 4. Per the germline V gene, CDR1 is LNHDA and CDR2 is SQIVND (reference sequence).